These 12 T cell receptor beta chains share one sample of origin, sequenced in a study of cytomegalovirus exposure and HLA in healthy donors. The study ran its PCR with 60 Vbeta and 13 Jbeta primers. Profiled with immunoSEQ multiplex PCR; TCRdb holds only in-frame clones, not every one. Found here are about 94,000 clones, around 82% of them singletons; the top ten hold just over 0.75%. The sequenced material came from PBMCs. These receptors were collected from a woman aged 60-70 years in good health and CMV-seronegative.

J is TRBJ2-3 and V is TRBV6-5; 13 bases map to TRBD2. This CDR3 is built from 15 residues. Per germline, CDR1 MNHEY and CDR2 SVGAGI. J was trimmed by 8 bases and V by 6 bases; bases with no gene match: 8. The CDR3 nucleotides are TGTGCCAGCAGACCCGGGACTAGCGGGGTTGCTACGCAGTATTTT. Translation: CASRPGTSGVATQYF.

In its sample, this clone was seen once. This chain joins TRBV5-6 and TRBJ1-1, with 7 nucleotides matching TRBD1. Losses at the gene ends were 0 bases for V and 4 bases for J; bases not matched to a gene: 3. The V gene's germline CDR1 is SGHDT and CDR2 YYEEEE. This CDR3 contains 14 residues. Written as DNA, the CDR3 is TGTGCCAGCAGCTTGGGGGACAGCGTCACTGAAGCTTTCTTT. Residues: CASSLGDSVTEAFF. Using reference TRBV5-6 and TRBJ1-1 for the parts outside the CDR3, the full variable domain is DAGVTQSPTHLIKTRGQQVTLRCSPKSGHDTVSWYQQALGQGPQFIFQYYEEEERQRGNFPDRFSGHQFPNYSSELNVNALLLGDSALYLCASSLGDSVTEAFFGQGTRLTVV.

The chain joins TRBV6-1 to TRBJ2-7, with D hard to call. Per germline, CDR1 MNHNS and CDR2 SASEGT. Deletions cut 7 bases from V and 2 bases from J, with 15 bases between. The CDR3 has 14 amino acids. CDR3 nucleotide sequence: TGTGCCAGCACCGACTTAGGTTTCACCTACGAGCAGTACTTC. It codes for CASTDLGFTYEQYF.

The chain is built from TRBV28 and TRBJ1-2, with 7 bases that match TRBD1. CDR3 length: 13 amino acids. Germline V gene data show CDR1 as MDHEN and CDR2 as SYDVKM. J gave up 2 bases and V 6 bases, and 3 bases lay outside the gene matches. The CDR3 protein is CASSPRGNYGYTF. CDR3 in DNA: TGTGCCAGCAGCCCCAGGGGGAACTATGGCTACACCTTC.

V gene TRBV2 combines with J gene TRBJ2-7; 13 bases align to TRBD2. J gave up 6 bases and V 1 base, and 6 bases lay outside the gene matches. CDR3 size: 16 residues. From germline, CDR1 is SNHLY and CDR2 FYNNEI. The CDR3 coding sequence is TGTGCCAGCAGTGAAGGGGTGACTAGCGGGAGGAGCGAGCAGTACTTC. Translated, it gives CASSEGVTSGRSEQYF. The full variable domain, completed using reference TRBV2 and TRBJ2-7, is EPEVTQTPSHQVTQMGQEVILRCVPISNHLYFYWYRQILGQKVEFLVSFYNNEISEKSEIFDDQFSVERPDGSNFTLKIRSTKLEDSAMYFCASSEGVTSGRSEQYFGPGTRLTVT.

This chain links TRBV27 with TRBJ1-5; no clear D gene. The V end lost 3 bases, the J end lost 3 bases, and 12 bases lay between the germline ends. Germline assignment: CDR1 MNHEY and CDR2 SMNVEV (reference sequence). CDR3 length: 15 residues. The CDR3 reads CASSFSGRINQPQHF. The CDR3 DNA is TGTGCCAGCAGTTTTTCTGGGAGAATCAATCAGCCCCAGCATTTT.

This chain links TRBV6-5 with TRBJ2-1; 10 bases map to TRBD2. Germline trimming cut 0 bases from V and 12 bases from J; bases unmatched to any gene: 8. Germline lookup yields CDR1 MNHEY and CDR2 SVGAGI. The CDR3 sequence is 15 residues long. The CDR3 coding sequence is TGTGCCAGCAGTTACTCTGGGGCTAGCGGGAGACGGCAGTTCTTC. It codes for CASSYSGASGRRQFF.

This clone was seen once. This chain connects TRBV5-8 to TRBJ1-3; D is unresolved. Germline CDR1 reads SGHTS; CDR2 reads YDEGEE. The ends were cut back, 2 bases at V and 4 bases at J, with 10 bases in the middle. This CDR3 comprises 14 residues. CDR3: CASSFFMTGNTIYF. CDR3 DNA: TGTGCCAGCAGCTTTTTTATGACAGGAAACACCATATATTTT.

The CDR3 here is CASSENTQGYEQYF. The CDR3 DNA reads TGTGCCAGCAGTGAAAACACGCAGGGCTACGAGCAGTACTTC. The J gene is TRBJ2-7, the V gene TRBV2; D may be TRBD1 (5 bases). The V gene's germline CDR1 is SNHLY and CDR2 FYNNEI. V was shortened by 2 bases and J by 3 bases, with 11 bases between the two germline ends. The CDR3 contains 14 residues.

This chain links TRBV4-1 with TRBJ2-7, with D possibly matching TRBD2 (6 bases). The V gene lost 0 bases and the J gene lost 3 bases, with 9 bases spanning the gap. The germline V gene has CDR1 MGHRA and CDR2 YSYEKL. The CDR3 sequence is 14 residues long. CDR3 bases: TGCGCCAGCAGCCAAGATAAGGGAGGCTACGAGCAGTACTTC. Protein: CASSQDKGGYEQYF.

This clone was found a few times. The rearrangement uses TRBV19 and TRBJ2-7; 8 nucleotides match TRBD2. With V trimmed by 3 bases and J by 6 bases, 4 bases remained unmatched. The CDR3 loop spans 13 amino acids. Per the germline V gene, CDR1 is LNHDA and CDR2 is SQIVND (reference sequence). The CDR3 loop reads CASSMGTRSEQYF. The CDR3 DNA reads TGTGCCAGTAGTATGGGGACTAGATCCGAGCAGTACTTC.

This chain uses TRBV4-1 with TRBJ2-1; D is ambiguous. Trimming took 0 bases from V and 6 from J, leaving 3 bases between them. Germline V gene lookup returns CDR1 MGHRA and CDR2 YSYEKL. The CDR3 runs to 12 residues. CDR3 DNA sequence: TGCGCCAGCAGCCAAGATAGCAATGAGCAGTTCTTC. The encoded protein is CASSQDSNEQFF.